A selection of T cell receptor beta chains follows, all from one sample in a study of regulatory T cells in long-lasting Graves disease. TCRdb fed the multiplex PCR reads into MiXCR, producing one record per CDR3 protein. The top ten hold 16% of the sample, which has 350,000 to 450,000 distinct CDR3 sequences, 14% to 15% seen once. A further study also used this sample, focusing on T cells in Graves' hyperthyroidism and ophthalmopathy.

The sample was peripheral blood mononuclear cells (PBMCs), taken at new diagnosis, from a patient treated with antithyroid drugs. The receptors were gathered from a woman aged 25 to 45 with Graves disease. The CDR3 runs from the conserved cysteine through the conserved F or W. D genes are given only for firm matches. Size tells how often a clone was seen (once, few, many) or the class of an expanded clone, and some rows leave it out.

TRBD1	NA	TRBV2	TRBJ2-6	TGTGCCAGCAGTGAAAGACAGGGGGGGCCCTCTGGGGCCAACGTCCTGACTTTC	CASSERQGGPSGANVLTF
NA	few	TRBV15	TRBJ1-5	TGTGCCACCAGCAGAGGGAGGGGGATTGGGAGCAATCAGCCCCAGCATTTT	CATSRGRGIGSNQPQHF
TRBD2	NA	TRBV6-5	TRBJ2-2	TGTGCCAGCAGTTACTTCAGCCAGGGAGGGTCCGGGGAGCTGTTTTTT	CASSYFSQGGSGELFF
NA	NA	TRBV7-9	TRBJ1-2	TGTGCCAGCAGCGGAGGGGGGTCTAACTATGGCTACACCTTC	CASSGGGSNYGYTF
NA	many	TRBV3-1	TRBJ1-5	TGTGCCAGCAGCCAAGGTAAAGGGACAAATCAGCCCCAGCATTTT	CASSQGKGTNQPQHF
TRBD2	many	TRBV20-1	TRBJ2-1	TGCAGTGCTACCGCTAGCGGCTGGACGATTGCCTACAATGAGCAGTTCTTC	CSATASGWTIAYNEQFF
NA	few	TRBV24-1	TRBJ2-6	TGTGCCACCAGTCGATCAGGGCAGGGAGAGGGATCTGGGGCCAACGTCCTGACTTTC	CATSRSGQGEGSGANVLTF
NA	many	TRBV27	TRBJ2-2	TGTGCCAGCAGCCCAGTATCGTACACCGGGGAGCTGTTTTTT	CASSPVSYTGELFF
NA	NA	TRBV20-1	TRBJ2-1	TGCAGTGCTAGGGGGCAAGGAGGGTCCTACAATGAGCAGTTCTTC	CSARGQGGSYNEQFF
TRBD1	few	TRBV14	TRBJ1-1	TGTGCCAGCAGCAGCTTACAGGGGACTTGGATGAACACTGAAGCTTTCTTT	CASSSLQGTWMNTEAFF
NA	NA	TRBV24-1	TRBJ2-1	TGTGCCACCCGATCCGGGGGCAATGAGCAGTTCTTC	CATRSGGNEQFF
TRBD2	NA	TRBV9	TRBJ2-1	TGTGCCAGCAGCGTGGGGACTAGCGGGAGGGCCGGTGAGCAGTTCTTC	CASSVGTSGRAGEQFF
NA	many	TRBV2	TRBJ2-2	TGTGCCAGCGCCGCCGGGGAGCTGTTTTTT	CASAAGELFF
TRBD1	many	TRBV18	TRBJ2-7	TGTGCCAGCTCACCAAAAGCCCAGGGGGCCTACGAGCAGTACTTC	CASSPKAQGAYEQYF
TRBD1	NA	TRBV7-3	TRBJ1-6	TGTGCCAGCAGCTTAGGGGACAGGGTCAGTTCACCCCTCCACTTT	CASSLGDRVSSPLHF
TRBD2	many	TRBV6-2/TRBV6-3	TRBJ2-1	TGTGCCAGCAGTTCAGGACTAGCGGGAGGGCCGTACAATGAGCAGTTCTTC	CASSSGLAGGPYNEQFF
NA	many	TRBV11-1	TRBJ2-7	TGTGCCAGCAGCCGCTCCACCCAGGGGTTCGACGAGCAGTACTTC	CASSRSTQGFDEQYF
TRBD2	many	TRBV24-1	TRBJ2-1	TGTGCCACCAGTGCCCAGACTAGCGGTTGGGTACGTGAGCAGTTCTTC	CATSAQTSGWVREQFF
NA	NA	TRBV6-1	TRBJ2-3	TGTGCCAGCAGGAGGGTGGCGGGACGCACAGATACGCAGTATTTT	CASRRVAGRTDTQYF
NA	few	TRBV13	TRBJ1-1	TGTGCCAGCAGCTTAGAGAGTCGGAGGAACACTGAAGCTTTCTTT	CASSLESRRNTEAFF
NA	many	TRBV2	TRBJ1-4	TGTGCCAGCACCCATGGGGACCGGGACATGGTAGAAAAACTGTTTTTT	CASTHGDRDMVEKLFF
TRBD2	few	TRBV3-1	TRBJ2-4	TGTGCCAGCAGCCAAGAATTAGCGGGAAACAAAAACATTCAGTACTTC	CASSQELAGNKNIQYF
NA	many	TRBV20-1	TRBJ1-1	TGCAGTGCTAGAGATGTTGATTTTCAAACTGAAGCTTTCTTT	CSARDVDFQTEAFF
TRBD1	NA	TRBV20-1	TRBJ1-1	TGCAGTGCTAATGACAGGGGCCCGAAGGCTTTCTTT	CSANDRGPKAFF
TRBD1	NA	TRBV2	TRBJ2-7	TGTGCCAGCAGCTTCTCCGGGACAGGAGTTTACTACGAGCAGTACTTC	CASSFSGTGVYYEQYF
NA	NA	TRBV19	TRBJ1-4	TGTGCCAGTAGTGCCCCGCGGGACATGTTTTTT	CASSAPRDMFF
NA	few	TRBV3-1	TRBJ2-1	TGTGCCAGCAGCCCTCTTACCAACACCTACAATGAGCAGTTCTTC	CASSPLTNTYNEQFF
TRBD1	many	TRBV7-9	TRBJ2-3	TGTGCCAGCAGCTCACAAAGGGACAGGGGCACAGATACGCAGTATTTT	CASSSQRDRGTDTQYF
TRBD1	NA	TRBV25-1	TRBJ1-1	TGTGCCAGCAGTGCGCACAGGGGACCTGAAGCTTTCTTT	CASSAHRGPEAFF
TRBD2	few	TRBV19	TRBJ2-5	TGTGCCAGTAGTATCCAACCATTAGCGGGAGCAGGGGAGACCCAGTACTTC	CASSIQPLAGAGETQYF
NA	NA	TRBV28	TRBJ2-6	TGTGCGATCCTCTCTGGGGCCAACGTCCTGACTTTC	CAILSGANVLTF
TRBD1	many	TRBV28	TRBJ2-3	TGTGCCAGCAGTCCCGTTGCACAGGGGTTGGGGCGCACAGATACGCAGTATTTT	CASSPVAQGLGRTDTQYF
TRBD1	NA	TRBV19	TRBJ2-7	TGTGCCAGTAGTGGACAGGGTGGTTCGTCCTACGAGCAGTACTTC	CASSGQGGSSYEQYF
NA	few	TRBV7-2	TRBJ2-7	TGTGCCAGCAGCCAAGCCCTCAGTGCCGCCGAGCAGTACTTC	CASSQALSAAEQYF
NA	NA	TRBV2	TRBJ2-7	TGTGCCAGCAAGGCAGGGGCCAACGAGCAGTACTTC	CASKAGANEQYF
TRBD1	few	TRBV5-8	TRBJ2-3	TGTGCCAGCAGCTCGACAGGGTTGGAGATGGGCACAGATACGCAGTATTTT	CASSSTGLEMGTDTQYF
NA	few	TRBV6-5	TRBJ2-7	TGTGCCAGCAGTTATCTAAACGAGCAGTACTTC	CASSYLNEQYF
NA	many	TRBV4-2	TRBJ2-1	TGTGCCAGCAGCCCCGGTTTAGAGGGGCCACAGTTCTTC	CASSPGLEGPQFF
TRBD2	many	TRBV20-1	TRBJ2-7	TGCAGTGCTAGAGGGGGGCGGAGACTAGCGGGTTACGAGCAGTACTTC	CSARGGRRLAGYEQYF
NA	few	TRBV28	TRBJ1-5	TGTGCCAGCAACCCCGACAGACAACAGCCCCAGCATTTT	CASNPDRQQPQHF
NA	once	TRBV19	TRBJ1-6	TGTGCCAGTAGTATCCAGGGAGCCCCCCACTTT	CASSIQGAPHF
NA	many	TRBV12-3/TRBV12-4	TRBJ1-2	TGTGCCAGCAGTTTAGGGCAGACGTATCAACCGAAAAACTATGGCTACACCTTC	CASSLGQTYQPKNYGYTF
TRBD2	many	TRBV11-2	TRBJ2-3	TGTGCCAGCAGCACGCTCAGGCGGAGTGGCGGGAGACACGTTGGACTTAGCACAGATACGCAGTATTTT	CASSTLRRSGGRHVGLSTDTQYF
NA	many	TRBV27	TRBJ2-5	TGTGCCAGCACATCACAGGGCGCAGAGACCCAGTACTTC	CASTSQGAETQYF
NA	NA	TRBV6-5	TRBJ2-1	TGTGCCAGCAGTTACGCCGGGATGCCGTATGAGCAGTTCTTC	CASSYAGMPYEQFF